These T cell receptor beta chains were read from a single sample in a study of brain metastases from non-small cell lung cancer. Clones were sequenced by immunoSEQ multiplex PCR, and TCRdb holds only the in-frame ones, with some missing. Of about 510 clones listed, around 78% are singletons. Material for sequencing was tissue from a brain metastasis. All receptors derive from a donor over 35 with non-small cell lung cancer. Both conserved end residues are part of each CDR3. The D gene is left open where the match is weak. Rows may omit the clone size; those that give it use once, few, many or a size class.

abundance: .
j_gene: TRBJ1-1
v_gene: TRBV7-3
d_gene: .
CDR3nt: TGTGCCAGCAGCCCCGGGGGACCGGACACTGAAGCTTTCTTT
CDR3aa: CASSPGGPDTEAFF

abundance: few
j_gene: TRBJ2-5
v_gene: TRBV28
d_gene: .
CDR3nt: TGTGCCAGCAGTTCCGGGCAGGGCCTCTTGGAGACCCAGTACTTC
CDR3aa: CASSSGQGLLETQYF

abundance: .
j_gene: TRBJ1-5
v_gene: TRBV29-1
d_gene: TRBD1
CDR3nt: TGCAGCGTTTCAACAGGGGCTTTGAGTCAGCCCCAGCATTTT
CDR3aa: CSVSTGALSQPQHF

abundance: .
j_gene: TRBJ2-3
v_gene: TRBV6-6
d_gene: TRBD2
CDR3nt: TGTGCCAGCAGTTACTCGGGCGGGGGGGATTCCGATACGCAGTATTTT
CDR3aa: CASSYSGGGDSDTQYF

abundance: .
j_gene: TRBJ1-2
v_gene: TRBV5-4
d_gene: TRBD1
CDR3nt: TGTGCCAGCAGCCGCGGGACAGGGGCCTTCTATGGCTACACCTTC
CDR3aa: CASSRGTGAFYGYTF

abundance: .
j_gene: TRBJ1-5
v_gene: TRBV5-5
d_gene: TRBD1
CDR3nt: TGTGCCAGCAGCCCGGGACAGGGGTTCGTTCAGCCTCAGCATTTT
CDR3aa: CASSPGQGFVQPQHF

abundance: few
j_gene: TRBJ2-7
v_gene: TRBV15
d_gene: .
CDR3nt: TGTGCCACCTCGGCAGGCGATACCTACGAGCAGTACTTC
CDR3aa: CATSAGDTYEQYF

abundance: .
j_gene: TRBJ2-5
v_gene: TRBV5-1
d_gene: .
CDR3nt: TGCGCCAGCAGCCCGGACCGAGTAGGACAAGAGACCCAGTACTTC
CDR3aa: CASSPDRVGQETQYF

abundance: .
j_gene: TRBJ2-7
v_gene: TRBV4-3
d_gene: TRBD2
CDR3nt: TGCGCCAGCAGCCAAGATCTAACGGCAGCGGGGCATACCAACGAGCAGTACTTC
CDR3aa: CASSQDLTAAGHTNEQYF

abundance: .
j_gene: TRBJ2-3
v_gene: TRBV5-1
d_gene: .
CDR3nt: TGCGCCAGCAGCTCCGACAACACAGATACGCAGTATTTT
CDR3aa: CASSSDNTDTQYF

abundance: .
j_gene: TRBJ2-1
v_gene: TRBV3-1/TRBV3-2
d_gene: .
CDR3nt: TGTGCCAGCAGCCACGTCATCCAGGGGGGTGAGCAGTTCTTC
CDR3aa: CASSHVIQGGEQFF